This TCR beta chain was recovered during a study of T cell changes during pregnancy in multiple sclerosis. The table came from immunoSEQ multiplex PCR; TCRdb's copy has only in-frame clones and leaves some out. The sample includes 15,000 to 20,000 clones, over 75% of them seen just once. Germline V CDR1 and CDR2: LNHDA, SQIVND (reference sequence). J gave up 8 bases and V 6 bases, and 10 bases lay outside the gene matches. The CDR3 totals 15 residues. This specimen consisted of CD8+ T cells from peripheral blood mononuclear cells, obtained after pregnancy. The V gene is TRBV19, the J gene TRBJ1-6; 7 nucleotides agree with TRBD1. The receptor was isolated from a female donor in good health, enrolled as a control in a pregnancy study. In nucleotides, the CDR3 is TGTGCCAGTAGCGACAGGGTCAAGGAGGATTCACCCCTCCACTTT. This translates into CASSDRVKEDSPLHF.